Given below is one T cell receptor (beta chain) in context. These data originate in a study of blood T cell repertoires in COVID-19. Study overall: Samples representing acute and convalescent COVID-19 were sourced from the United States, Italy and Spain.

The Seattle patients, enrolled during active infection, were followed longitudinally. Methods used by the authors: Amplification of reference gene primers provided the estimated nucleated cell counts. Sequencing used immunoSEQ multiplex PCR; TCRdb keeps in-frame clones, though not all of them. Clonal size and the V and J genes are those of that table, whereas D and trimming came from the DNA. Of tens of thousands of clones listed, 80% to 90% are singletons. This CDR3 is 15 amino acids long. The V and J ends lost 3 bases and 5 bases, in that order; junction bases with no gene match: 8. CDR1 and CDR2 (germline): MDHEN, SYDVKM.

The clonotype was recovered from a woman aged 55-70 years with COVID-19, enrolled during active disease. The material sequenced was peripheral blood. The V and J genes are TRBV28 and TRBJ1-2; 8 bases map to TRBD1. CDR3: CASSFQGARKYGYTF. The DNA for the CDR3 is TGTGCCAGCAGTTTCCAGGGGGCACGGAAGTATGGCTACACCTTC.